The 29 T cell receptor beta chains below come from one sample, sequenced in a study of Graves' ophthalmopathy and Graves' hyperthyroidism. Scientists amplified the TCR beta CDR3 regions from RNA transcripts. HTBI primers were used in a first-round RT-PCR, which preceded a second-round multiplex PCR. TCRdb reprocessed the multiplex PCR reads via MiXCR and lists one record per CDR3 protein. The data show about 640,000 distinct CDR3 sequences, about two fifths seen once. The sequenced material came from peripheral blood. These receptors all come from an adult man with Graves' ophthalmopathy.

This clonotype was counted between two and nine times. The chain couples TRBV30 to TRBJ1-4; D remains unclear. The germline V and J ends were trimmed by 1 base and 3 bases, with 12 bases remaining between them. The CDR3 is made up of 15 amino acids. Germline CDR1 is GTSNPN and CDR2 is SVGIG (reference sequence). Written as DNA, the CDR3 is TGTGCCTGGAGTGCCACTCGGTACCCTAATGAAAAACTGTTTTTT. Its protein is CAWSATRYPNEKLFF.

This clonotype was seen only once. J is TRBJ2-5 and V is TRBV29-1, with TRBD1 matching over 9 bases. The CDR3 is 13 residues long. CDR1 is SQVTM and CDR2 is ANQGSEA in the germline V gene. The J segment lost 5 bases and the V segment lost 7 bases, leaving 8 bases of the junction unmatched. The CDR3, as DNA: TGCAGCGCTGGGACAGGGTCGTTGGAGACCCAGTACTTC. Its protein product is CSAGTGSLETQYF.

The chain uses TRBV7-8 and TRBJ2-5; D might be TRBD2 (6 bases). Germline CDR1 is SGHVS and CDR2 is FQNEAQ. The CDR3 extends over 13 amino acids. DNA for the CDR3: TGTGCTAGATACCCAGGGAGGTCAGAGACCCAGTACTTC. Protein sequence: CARYPGRSETQYF.

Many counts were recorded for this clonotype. Here the CDR3 reads CSAPTPNSPLHF. CDR3 DNA sequence: TGCAGTGCCCCTACTCCAAATTCACCCCTCCACTTT. The chain is built from TRBV20-1 and TRBJ1-6; D remains ambiguous. V dropped 6 bases and J dropped 7 bases, with 10 bases sitting between them. This CDR3 spans 12 amino acids. Germline V gene lookup returns CDR1 DFQATT and CDR2 SNEGSKA (reference sequence).

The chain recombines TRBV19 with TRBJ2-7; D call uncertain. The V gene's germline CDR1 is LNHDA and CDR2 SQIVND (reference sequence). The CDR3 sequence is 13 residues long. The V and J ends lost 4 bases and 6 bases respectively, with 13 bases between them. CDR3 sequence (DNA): TGTGCCAGTAGTACGGACGGCCCCACCGAGCAGTACTTC. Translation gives CASSTDGPTEQYF.

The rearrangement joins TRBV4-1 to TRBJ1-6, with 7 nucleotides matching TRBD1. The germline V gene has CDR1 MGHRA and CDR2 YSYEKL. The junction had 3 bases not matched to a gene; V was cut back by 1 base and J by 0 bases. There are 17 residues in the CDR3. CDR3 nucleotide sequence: TGCGCCAGCAGCCAAGGGGACAGACGCTCCTATAATTCACCCCTCCACTTT. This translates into CASSQGDRRSYNSPLHF.

CDR3 DNA: TGTGCCATCAGTAACCCTGCAGGGGGAGCAGAGACCCAGTACTTC. It is translated as CAISNPAGGAETQYF. The genes are TRBV10-3 and TRBJ2-5, with TRBD1 identical over 7 bases. The V gene end was trimmed by 5 bases and the J gene end by 4 bases; junction bases not matched to a gene: 10. Germline CDR1 reads ENHRY; CDR2 reads SYGVKD. The CDR3 is 15 residues long.

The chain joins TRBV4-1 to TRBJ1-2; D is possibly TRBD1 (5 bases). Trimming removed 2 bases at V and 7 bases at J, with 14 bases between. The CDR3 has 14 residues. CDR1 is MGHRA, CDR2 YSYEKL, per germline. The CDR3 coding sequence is TGCGCCAGCAGCCAACTCTCGGCAGGGCGTGGCTACACCTTC. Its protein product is CASSQLSAGRGYTF.

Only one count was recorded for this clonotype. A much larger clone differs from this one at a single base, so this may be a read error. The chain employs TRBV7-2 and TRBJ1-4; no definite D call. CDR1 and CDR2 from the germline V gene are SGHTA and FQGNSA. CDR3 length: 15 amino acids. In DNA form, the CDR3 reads TGCGCCAGCAGCCAAGACCCCCGTAGTAATGAAGAACTGTTTTTT. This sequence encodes CASSQDPRSNEELFF. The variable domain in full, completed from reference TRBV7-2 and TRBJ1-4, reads GAGVSQSPSNKVTEKGKDVELRCDPISGHTALYWYRQSLGQGLEFLIYFQGNSAPDKSGLPSDRFSAERTGGSVSTLTIQRTQQEDSAVYLCASSQDPRSNEELFFGSGTQLSVL.

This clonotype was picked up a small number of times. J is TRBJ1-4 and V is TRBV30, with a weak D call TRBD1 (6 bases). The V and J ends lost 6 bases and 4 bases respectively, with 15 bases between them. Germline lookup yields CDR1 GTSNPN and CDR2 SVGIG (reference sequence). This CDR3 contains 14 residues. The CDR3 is CACLTGSSNEKLFF. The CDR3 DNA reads TGTGCCTGTCTCACAGGGTCGAGTAATGAAAAACTGTTTTTT.

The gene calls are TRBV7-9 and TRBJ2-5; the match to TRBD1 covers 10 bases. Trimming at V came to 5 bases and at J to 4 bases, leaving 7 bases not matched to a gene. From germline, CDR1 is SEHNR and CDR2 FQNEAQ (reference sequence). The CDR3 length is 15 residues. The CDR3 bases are TGTGCCAGCAGCATGGGACAGGGGTCGGGAGAGACCCAGTACTTC. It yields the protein CASSMGQGSGETQYF.

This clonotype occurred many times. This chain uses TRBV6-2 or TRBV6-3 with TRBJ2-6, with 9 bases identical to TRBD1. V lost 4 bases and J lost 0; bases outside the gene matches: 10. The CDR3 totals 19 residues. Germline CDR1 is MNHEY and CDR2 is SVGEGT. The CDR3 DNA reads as TGTGCCAGCAGTTTCCGGGGGACAGGGATAAGCTCTGGGGCCAACGTCCTGACTTTC. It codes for CASSFRGTGISSGANVLTF.

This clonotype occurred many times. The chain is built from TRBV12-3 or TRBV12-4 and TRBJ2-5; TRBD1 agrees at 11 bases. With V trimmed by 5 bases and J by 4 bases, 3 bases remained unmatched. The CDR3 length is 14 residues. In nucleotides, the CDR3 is TGTGCCAGCAGTCGAGGGACAGGGGGAGAGACCCAGTACTTC. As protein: CASSRGTGGETQYF.

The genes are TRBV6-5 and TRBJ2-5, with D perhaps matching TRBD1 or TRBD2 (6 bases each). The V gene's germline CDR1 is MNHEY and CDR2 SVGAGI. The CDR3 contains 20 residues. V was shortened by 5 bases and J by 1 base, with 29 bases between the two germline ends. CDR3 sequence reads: CASSPPGGLPFIRAQETQYF. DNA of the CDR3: TGTGCCAGCAGTCCACCCGGGGGCCTTCCTTTTATACGCGCCCAAGAGACCCAGTACTTC.

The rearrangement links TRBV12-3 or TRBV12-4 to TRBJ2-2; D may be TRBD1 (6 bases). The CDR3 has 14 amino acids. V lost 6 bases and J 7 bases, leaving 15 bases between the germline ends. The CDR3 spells CASRQIQGYGELFF. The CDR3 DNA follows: TGTGCCAGCAGGCAAATCCAGGGGTACGGGGAGCTGTTTTTT.

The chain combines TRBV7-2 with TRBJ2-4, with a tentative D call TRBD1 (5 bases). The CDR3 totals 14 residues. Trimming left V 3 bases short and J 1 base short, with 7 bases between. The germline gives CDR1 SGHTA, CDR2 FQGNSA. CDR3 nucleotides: TGTGCCAGCAGCTTGAAGGGGGCCAAAAACATTCAGTACTTC. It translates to CASSLKGAKNIQYF. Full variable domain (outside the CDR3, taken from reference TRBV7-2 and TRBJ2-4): GAGVSQSPSNKVTEKGKDVELRCDPISGHTALYWYRQSLGQGLEFLIYFQGNSAPDKSGLPSDRFSAERTGGSVSTLTIQRTQQEDSAVYLCASSLKGAKNIQYFGAGTRLSVL.

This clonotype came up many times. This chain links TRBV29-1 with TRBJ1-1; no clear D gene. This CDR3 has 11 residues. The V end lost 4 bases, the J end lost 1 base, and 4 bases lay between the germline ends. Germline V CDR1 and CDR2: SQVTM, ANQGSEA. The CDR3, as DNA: TGCAGCGTTGCAACGAACACTGAAGCTTTCTTT. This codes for CSVATNTEAFF.

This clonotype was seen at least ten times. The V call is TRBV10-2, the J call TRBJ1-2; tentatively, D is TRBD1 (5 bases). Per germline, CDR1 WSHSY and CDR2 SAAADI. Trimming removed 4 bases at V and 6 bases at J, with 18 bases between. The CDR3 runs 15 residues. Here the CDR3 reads CASSGRQKPGDGYTF. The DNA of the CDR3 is TGCGCCAGCAGTGGCAGACAGAAGCCGGGGGATGGCTACACCTTC.

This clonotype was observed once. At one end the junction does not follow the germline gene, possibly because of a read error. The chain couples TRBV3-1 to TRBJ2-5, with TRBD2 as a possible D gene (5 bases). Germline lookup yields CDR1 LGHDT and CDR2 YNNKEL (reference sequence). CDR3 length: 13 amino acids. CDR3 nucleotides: TGTGCCAGCAGCCAAGAGTGGGGAGAGGCCCAGTACTTC. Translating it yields CASSQEWGEAQYF.

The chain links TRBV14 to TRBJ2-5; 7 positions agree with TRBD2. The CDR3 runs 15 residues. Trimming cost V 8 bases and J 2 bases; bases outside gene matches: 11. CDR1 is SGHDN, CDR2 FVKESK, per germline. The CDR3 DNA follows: TGTGCCAGCTCACCGTCTAGCGGAGCTCAAGAGACCCAGTACTTC. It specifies CASSPSSGAQETQYF. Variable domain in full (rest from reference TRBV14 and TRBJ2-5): EAGVTQFPSHSVIEKGQTVTLRCDPISGHDNLYWYRRVMGKEIKFLLHFVKESKQDESGMPNNRFLAERTGGTYSTLKVQPAELEDSGVYFCASSPSSGAQETQYFGPGTRLLVL.

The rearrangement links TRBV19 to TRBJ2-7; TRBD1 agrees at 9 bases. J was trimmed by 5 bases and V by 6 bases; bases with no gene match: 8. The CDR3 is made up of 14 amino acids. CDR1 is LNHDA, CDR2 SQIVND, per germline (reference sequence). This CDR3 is CASSHRDRAHEQYF. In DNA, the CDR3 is TGTGCCAGTAGCCACCGGGACAGGGCACACGAGCAGTACTTC. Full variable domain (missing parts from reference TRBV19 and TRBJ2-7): DGGITQSPKYLFRKEGQNVTLSCEQNLNHDAMYWYRQDPGQGLRLIYYSQIVNDFQKGDIAEGYSVSREKKESFPLTVTSAQKNPTAFYLCASSHRDRAHEQYFGPGTRLTVT.

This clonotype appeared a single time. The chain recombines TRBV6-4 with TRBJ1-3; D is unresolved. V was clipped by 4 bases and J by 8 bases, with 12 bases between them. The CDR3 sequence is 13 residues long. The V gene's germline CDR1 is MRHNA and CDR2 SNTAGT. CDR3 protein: CASSVTGRDTIYF. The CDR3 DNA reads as TGTGCCAGCAGTGTCACCGGGAGAGACACCATATATTTT.

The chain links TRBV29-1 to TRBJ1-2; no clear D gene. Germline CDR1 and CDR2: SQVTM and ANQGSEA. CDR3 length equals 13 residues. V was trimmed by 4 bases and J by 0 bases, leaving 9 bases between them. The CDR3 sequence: CSVVGRTNYGYTF. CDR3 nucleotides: TGCAGCGTTGTGGGCAGAACTAACTATGGCTACACCTTC.

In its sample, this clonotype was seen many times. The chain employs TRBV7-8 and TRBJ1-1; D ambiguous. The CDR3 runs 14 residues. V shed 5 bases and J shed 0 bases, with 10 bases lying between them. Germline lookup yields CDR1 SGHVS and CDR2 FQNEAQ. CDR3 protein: CASSPQDLNTEAFF. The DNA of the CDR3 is TGTGCCAGCAGCCCGCAGGACTTGAACACTGAAGCTTTCTTT.

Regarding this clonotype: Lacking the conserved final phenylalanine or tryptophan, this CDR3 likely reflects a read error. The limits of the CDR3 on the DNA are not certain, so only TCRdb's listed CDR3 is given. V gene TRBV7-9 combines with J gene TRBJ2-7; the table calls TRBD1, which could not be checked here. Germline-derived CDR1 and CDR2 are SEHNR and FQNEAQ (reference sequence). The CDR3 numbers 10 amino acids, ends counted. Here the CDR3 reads CASSSGQGAL.

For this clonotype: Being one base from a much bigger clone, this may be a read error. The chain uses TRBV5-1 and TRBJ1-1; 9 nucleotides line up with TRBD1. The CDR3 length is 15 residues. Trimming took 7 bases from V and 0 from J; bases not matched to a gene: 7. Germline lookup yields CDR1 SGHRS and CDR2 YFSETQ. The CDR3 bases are TGCGCCAGCGGCCCGGGGACAGGGATGAACACTGAAGCTTTCTTT. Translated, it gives CASGPGTGMNTEAFF. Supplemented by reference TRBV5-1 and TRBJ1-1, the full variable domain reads KAGVTQTPRYLIKTRGQQVTLSCSPISGHRSVSWYQQTPGQGLQFLFEYFSETQRNKGNFPGRFSGRQFSNSRSEMNVSTLELGDSALYLCASGPGTGMNTEAFFGQGTRLTVV.

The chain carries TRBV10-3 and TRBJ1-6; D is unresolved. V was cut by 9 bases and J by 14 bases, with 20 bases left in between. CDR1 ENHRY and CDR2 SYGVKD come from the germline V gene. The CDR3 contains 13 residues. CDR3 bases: TGTGCCATGCGGGAGACCCCGGGGTCGGCCCTCCACTTT. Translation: CAMRETPGSALHF.

For the CDR3, the DNA is TGCAGCGTTGGAGCATGGGACAGGCAAGAGACCCAGCATTTT. Its translation: CSVGAWDRQETQHF. The chain uses TRBV29-1 and TRBJ1-5, with TRBD1 identical over 8 bases. V lost 4 bases and J lost 11; bases outside the gene matches: 13. This CDR3 is 14 amino acids long. In germline, CDR1 is SQVTM, CDR2 ANQGSEA.

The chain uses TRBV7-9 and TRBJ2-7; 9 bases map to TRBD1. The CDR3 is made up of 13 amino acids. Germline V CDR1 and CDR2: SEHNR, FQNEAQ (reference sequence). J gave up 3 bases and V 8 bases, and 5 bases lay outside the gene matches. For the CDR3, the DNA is TGTGCCAGCCGGACAGGGGAAATCTACGAGCAGTACTTC. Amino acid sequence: CASRTGEIYEQYF.